The 9 T cell receptor delta chains below come from one sample, sequenced in a study of Vγ9Vδ2 T cells in congenital toxoplasmosis. cDNA was made by template-switch reverse transcription with TRGC- and TRDC-specific primers in one tube. The TRGC primer was designed to bind both TRGC1 and TRGC2 constant genes. TCRdb reanalysed the reads via CATT. The sample yields about 940 delta-chain clones, 15% to 20% seen once. Sequenced input: gamma-delta T cells from blood. All receptors come from a child under 10 years old born to a mother with Toxoplasma gondii infection during pregnancy, either congenitally infected or uninfected (not recorded which).

With regard to this clone: A far larger clone is a single base away, which makes a read error likely. This chain connects TRDV2 to TRDJ3; 10 bases agree with TRDD3. V lost 0 bases, J lost 0 bases, and 7 bases stayed unmatched. In germline, CDR1 is GEAIGNYY, CDR2 EKD. The CDR3 runs 20 residues. The CDR3 is CACDTIGGYGSSWDTRQMFF. CDR3 DNA sequence: TGTGCCTGTGACACCATCGGGGGATACGGTAGCTCCTGGGACACCCGACAGATGTTTTTC.

By sample share, this clone is large. Other DNA sequences in the sample encode the same CDR3. The V call is TRDV2, the J call TRDJ2; 11 bases match TRDD3. Germline V gives CDR1 GEAIGNYY, CDR2 EKD. The CDR3 has 16 amino acids. V trimming: 3 bases; J trimming: 0 bases; junction bases outside the gene matches: 2. CDR3 coding DNA: TGTGCCTGTGACCTACTGGGGGATACTTTGACAGCACAACTCTTCTTT. It specifies CACDLLGDTLTAQLFF.

This clone has more than one count but fewer than ten. A much larger clone differs by one base, so this may be a read error. The genes are TRDV2 and TRDJ3; TRDD3 aligns across 7 bases. Germline-derived CDR1 and CDR2 are GEAIGNYY and EKD. This CDR3 spans 18 amino acids. CDR3 protein: CASDTVLGSSWDTRQMFF. CDR3 in DNA: TGTGCCAGTGACACCGTACTGGGGAGCTCCTGGGACACCCGACAGATGTTTTTC.

Comment on this clone: Since a far larger clone is one base different, this is likely a read error. This sequence joins TRDV1 and TRDJ1; 9 bases agree with TRDD3. The J segment lost 0 bases and the V segment lost 0 bases, leaving 23 bases of the junction unmatched. CDR1 TSWWSYY and CDR2 QGS come from the germline V gene. The CDR3 runs 23 residues. The DNA of the CDR3 is TGTGCTCTTGGGGAACTCAACATCCTACCTCTGGGGTGGGGGATAGGGTACACCGATAAACTCATCTTT. This sequence encodes CALGELNILPLGWGIGYTDKLIF.

This clone is labeled large. Additional DNA sequences in this sample encode the identical CDR3. V is TRDV1 and J is TRDJ3, with 8 nucleotides matching TRDD3. Trimming cost V 5 bases and J 0 bases; bases outside gene matches: 21. Looked up from germline, CDR1 is TSWWSYY and CDR2 is QGS. This CDR3 contains 23 residues. The CDR3 protein is CALGNRLLQSGGIGSWDTRQMFF. In DNA form, the CDR3 reads TGTGCTCTTGGGAACCGGCTCCTACAGTCTGGGGGAATCGGCTCCTGGGACACCCGACAGATGTTTTTC.

Details on this clone: A far larger clone lies a single base away; this is likely a read error. The V call is TRAV38-2/DV8, the J call TRDJ1; 11 bases fit TRDD3. Germline trimming cut 5 bases from V and 0 bases from J; bases unmatched to any gene: 18. Germline CDR1 and CDR2: TSESDYY and QEAYKQQN. The CDR3 has 20 residues. In DNA form, the CDR3 reads TGTGCTTATAGAACGGCCTTCCTCCCTTACTGGGGGATATACACCGATAAACTCATCTTT. Its protein product is CAYRTAFLPYWGIYTDKLIF.

This clone is medium-sized within its sample. A much larger clone lies a single base off, so this may be a read error. The chain couples TRDV1 to TRDJ1, with 11 bases matching TRDD3. Per germline, CDR1 TSWWSYY and CDR2 QGS. The CDR3 loop spans 19 amino acids. CDR3 amino acids: CALRELGSWGIPYTDKLIF. The DNA for the CDR3 is TGTGCTCTTAGGGAACTCGGATCCTGGGGGATACCTTACACCGATAAACTCATCTTT.

By its share, this clone is medium-sized (0.01 to 0.1%). A much larger clone lies a single base off, so this may be a read error. Other nucleotide sequences from this sample produce the same CDR3. This sequence joins TRDV2 and TRDJ3; the match to TRDD3 covers 11 bases. There are 18 residues in the CDR3. Germline V gene data show CDR1 as GEAIGNYY and CDR2 as EKD. Germline trimming cut 1 base from V and 0 bases from J; bases unmatched to any gene: 1. CDR3 loop: CACDTGGYGSWDTRQMFF. The CDR3 nucleotides are TGTGCCTGTGACACTGGGGGATACGGCTCCTGGGACACCCGACAGATGTTTTTC.

This rearrangement joins TRDV2 to TRDJ1, with TRDD3 matching over 11 bases. With 3 bases clipped from V and 0 bases from J, the junction kept 11 bases outside the gene matches. Germline loops: CDR1 GEAIGNYY, CDR2 EKD. The CDR3 runs 18 residues. The CDR3 spells CACDLLGDMVRYTDKLIF. The CDR3 DNA is TGTGCCTGTGACCTACTGGGGGATATGGTGCGGTACACCGATAAACTCATCTTT.